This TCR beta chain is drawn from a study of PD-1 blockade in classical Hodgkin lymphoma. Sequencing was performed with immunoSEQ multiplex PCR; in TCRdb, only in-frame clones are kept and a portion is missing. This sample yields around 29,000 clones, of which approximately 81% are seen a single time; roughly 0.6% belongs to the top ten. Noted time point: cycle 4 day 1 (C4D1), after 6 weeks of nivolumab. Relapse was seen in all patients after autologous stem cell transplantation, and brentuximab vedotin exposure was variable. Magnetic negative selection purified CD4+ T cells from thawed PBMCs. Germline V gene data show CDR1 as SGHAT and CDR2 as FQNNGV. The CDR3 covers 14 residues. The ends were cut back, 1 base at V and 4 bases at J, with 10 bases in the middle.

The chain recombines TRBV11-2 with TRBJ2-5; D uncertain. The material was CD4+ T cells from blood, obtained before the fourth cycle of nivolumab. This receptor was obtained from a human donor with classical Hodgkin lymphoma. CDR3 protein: CASSLVIGLETQYF. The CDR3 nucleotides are TGTGCCAGCAGCTTAGTTATTGGATTAGAGACCCAGTACTTC.